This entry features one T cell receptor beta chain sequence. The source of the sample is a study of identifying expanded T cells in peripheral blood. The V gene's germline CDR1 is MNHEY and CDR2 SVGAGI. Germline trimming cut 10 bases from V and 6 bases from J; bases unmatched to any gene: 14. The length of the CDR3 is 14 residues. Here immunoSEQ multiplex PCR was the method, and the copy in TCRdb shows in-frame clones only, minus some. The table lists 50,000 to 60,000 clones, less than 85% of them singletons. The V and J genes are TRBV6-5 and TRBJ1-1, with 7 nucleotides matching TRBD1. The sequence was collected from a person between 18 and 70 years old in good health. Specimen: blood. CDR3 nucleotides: TGTGCCATTTCTCCGTTCAGGGGGACGGCTGAAGCTTTCTTT. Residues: CAISPFRGTAEAFF.